This T cell receptor beta chain came from a study of T cell repertoires in ileal Crohn's disease. Study-level information: Every patient was operated on for stricturing (about 60%) or penetrating (about 40%) complications. Points from the study as a whole: Active smokers at surgery had more clonal expansions than non-smokers.

Sequencing was performed with immunoSEQ multiplex PCR; in TCRdb, only in-frame clones are kept and a portion is missing. Among around 15,000 clones listed, under 80% were seen once. Turning to this clone: Its target is unknown.

The CDR3 spans 14 residues. The germline V gene encodes CDR1 SGHVS and CDR2 FQNEAQ. The V gene end was trimmed by 3 bases and the J gene end by 4 bases; junction bases not matched to a gene: 1. The chain uses TRBV7-8 and TRBJ2-7, with 12 bases matching TRBD2. The sequencing input was ileal tissue. This clonotype was obtained from an adult with Crohn's disease. CDR3 DNA sequence: TGTGCCAGCAGCTTGGGACTAGCGGGTTACGAGCAGTACTTC. Residues: CASSLGLAGYEQYF.